This T cell receptor beta chain was captured by sequencing in a study of cytomegalovirus exposure and HLA in healthy donors. V was clipped by 0 bases and J by 4 bases; unmatched bases: 2. CDR1 and CDR2 from the germline V gene are SGDLS and YYNGEE. The CDR3 totals 15 residues. As for this clone: The same CDR3 arises from other DNA sequences in this sample as well.

Use of 60 Vbeta and 13 Jbeta primers characterized the PCR. This table comes from immunoSEQ multiplex PCR, and its TCRdb copy is limited to in-frame clones, with some not included. The sample lists about 150,000 clones; around 82% were seen once. The TCR sequence derives from a woman aged 50 to 60 in good health and CMV-seropositive. The sequenced sample was PBMCs. The rearrangement uses TRBV9 and TRBJ1-2; the match to TRBD1 covers 11 bases. The CDR3 DNA is TGTGCCAGCAGCGTAGGGGGACAGGGGGGCTATGGCTACACCTTC. The encoded protein is CASSVGGQGGYGYTF.